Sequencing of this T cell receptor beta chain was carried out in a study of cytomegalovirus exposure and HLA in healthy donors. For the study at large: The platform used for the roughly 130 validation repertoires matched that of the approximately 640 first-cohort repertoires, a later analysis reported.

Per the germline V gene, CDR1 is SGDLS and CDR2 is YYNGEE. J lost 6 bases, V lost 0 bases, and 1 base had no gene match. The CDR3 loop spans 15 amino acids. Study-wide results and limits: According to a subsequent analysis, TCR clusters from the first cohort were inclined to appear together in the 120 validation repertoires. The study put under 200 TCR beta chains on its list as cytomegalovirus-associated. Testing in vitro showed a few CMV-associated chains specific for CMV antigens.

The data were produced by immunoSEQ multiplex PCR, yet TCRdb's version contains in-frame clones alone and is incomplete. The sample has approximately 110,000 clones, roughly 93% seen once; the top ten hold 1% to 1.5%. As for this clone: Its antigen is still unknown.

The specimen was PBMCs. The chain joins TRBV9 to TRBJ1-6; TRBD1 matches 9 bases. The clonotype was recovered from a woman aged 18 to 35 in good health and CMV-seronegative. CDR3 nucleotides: TGTGCCAGCAGCGTAGAGGGACAGGGTAATTCACCCCTCCACTTT. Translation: CASSVEGQGNSPLHF.